A selection of T cell receptor beta chains follows, all from one sample in a study of blood T cell repertoires in COVID-19. The table came from immunoSEQ multiplex PCR; TCRdb's copy has only in-frame clones and leaves some out. The repertoire includes around 200,000 clones, 80% of them detected once, and 7.4% sits in the top ten. The sample comprised PBMCs or T cells enriched from blood (not recorded which). Receptors originate from a woman aged 40 to 49 with acute COVID-19. Both conserved end residues are part of each CDR3. D genes are given only for firm matches.

>TRBJ1-1|TRBV28|TRBD1|16
TGTGCCAGCAGGCCCCCTCTAGGACAGGGGGCCACTGAAGCTTTCTTT
CASRPPLGQGATEAFF
>TRBJ2-7|TRBV5-4|TRBD2|17
TGTGCCAGCACCATCCAAAACGCCGGGACTAGGTTTCGGGAGCAGTACTTC
CASTIQNAGTRFREQYF
>TRBJ1-4|TRBV18|NA|17
TGTGCCAGCTCACCTTCATCGATCCAGAACCCTAATGAAAAACTGTTTTTT
CASSPSSIQNPNEKLFF
>TRBJ2-5|TRBV18|TRBD2|16
TGTGCCAGCTCCAAGGGACTAGCGGGAGTGAAAGAGACCCAGTACTTC
CASSKGLAGVKETQYF
>TRBJ2-3|TRBV7-2|NA|16
TGTGCCAGCAGCCCCCTACTCGCGGAGCTCACAGATACGCAGTATTTT
CASSPLLAELTDTQYF
>TRBJ1-2|TRBV6-5|NA|11
TGTGCCAGACGGGGTAAGGGCGGCTACACCTTC
CARRGKGGYTF
>TRBJ2-4|TRBV14|NA|16
TGTGCCAGCAGCGTGGACATGTCCCAAGCCAAAAACATTCAGTACTTC
CASSVDMSQAKNIQYF
>TRBJ2-2|TRBV19|NA|14
TGTGCCAGTACTCTAATCGCGAACACCGGGGAGCTGTTTTTT
CASTLIANTGELFF
>TRBJ1-5|TRBV28|NA|13
TGTGCCACCCGAGGAGGCAGTGGTCAGCCCCAGCATTTT
CATRGGSGQPQHF
>TRBJ1-5|TRBV28|TRBD1|17
TGTGCCAGCAGGCCCGACCCCAGGGGGCTTAGCAATCAGCCCCAGCATTTT
CASRPDPRGLSNQPQHF